The clone carrying this TCR beta chain was counted a single time. What it recognizes is unknown. The data were obtained in a study of Ad26.COV2.S vaccination and SARS-CoV-2 variants. Background on the study: Intramuscular Ad26.COV2.S at 5x10^10 or 1x10^11 viral particles.

Findings and caveats of the study: Breadth, reportedly substantial, characterized the spike-specific CD8+ and CD4+ T cell responses after vaccination.

Clones were read by immunoSEQ multiplex PCR, and TCRdb kept only the in-frame ones, dropping some. The sample carries roughly 460,000 clones, about 89% recorded once. The CDR3 is 13 amino acids. V was pared by 6 bases and J by 8 bases, with 6 bases of the junction left unmatched. The treatment denotes: some 20 received Ad26.COV2.S at low or high dose, single or two shots; 5 received placebo; per-sample allocation not given. Sample collection was performed on day 63 after the first vaccine or placebo injection. This TCR was recovered from a person aged 18-60 years who received the Ad26.COV2.S COVID-19 vaccine or a placebo. The chain is built from TRBV12-3 or TRBV12-4 and TRBJ1-4, with 7 bases lining up with TRBD1. The material sequenced was peripheral blood, taken in a trial of Ad26.COV2.S vaccine versus placebo. CDR3 sequence (DNA): TGTGCCAGCAGGTATGGGACAGCCGAAAAACTGTTTTTT. This gives the protein CASRYGTAEKLFF.